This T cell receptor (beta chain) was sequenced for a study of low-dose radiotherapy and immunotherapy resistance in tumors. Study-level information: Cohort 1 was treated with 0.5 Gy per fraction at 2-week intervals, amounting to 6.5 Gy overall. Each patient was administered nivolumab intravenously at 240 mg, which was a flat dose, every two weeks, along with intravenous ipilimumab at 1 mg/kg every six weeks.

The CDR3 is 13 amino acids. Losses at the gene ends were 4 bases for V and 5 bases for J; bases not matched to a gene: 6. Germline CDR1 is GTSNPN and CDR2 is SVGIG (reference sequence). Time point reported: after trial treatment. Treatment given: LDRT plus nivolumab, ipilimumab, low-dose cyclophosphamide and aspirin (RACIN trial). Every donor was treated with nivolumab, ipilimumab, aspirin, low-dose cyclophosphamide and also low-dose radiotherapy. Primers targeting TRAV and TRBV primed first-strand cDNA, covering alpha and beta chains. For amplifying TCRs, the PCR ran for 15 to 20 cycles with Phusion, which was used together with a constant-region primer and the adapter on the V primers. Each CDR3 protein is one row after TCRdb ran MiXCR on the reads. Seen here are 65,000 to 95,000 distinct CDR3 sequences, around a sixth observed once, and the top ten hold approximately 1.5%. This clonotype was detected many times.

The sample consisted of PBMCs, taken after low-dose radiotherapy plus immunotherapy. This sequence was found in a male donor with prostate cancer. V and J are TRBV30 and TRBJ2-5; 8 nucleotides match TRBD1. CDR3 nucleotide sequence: TGTGCCTGGAACGGACAGGGCGGCGAGACCCAGTACTTC. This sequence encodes CAWNGQGGETQYF.